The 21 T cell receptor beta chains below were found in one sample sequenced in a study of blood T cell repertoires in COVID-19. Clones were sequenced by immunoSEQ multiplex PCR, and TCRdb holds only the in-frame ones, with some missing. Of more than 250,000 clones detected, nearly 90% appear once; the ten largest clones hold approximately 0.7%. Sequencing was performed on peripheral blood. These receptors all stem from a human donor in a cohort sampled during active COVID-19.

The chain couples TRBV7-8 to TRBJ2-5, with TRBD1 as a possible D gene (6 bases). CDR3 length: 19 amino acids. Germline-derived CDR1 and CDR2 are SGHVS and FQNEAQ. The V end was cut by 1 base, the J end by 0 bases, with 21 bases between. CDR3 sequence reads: CASSLVVGGDPYYQETQYF. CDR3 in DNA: TGTGCCAGCAGCTTAGTTGTAGGGGGAGACCCCTATTACCAAGAGACCCAGTACTTC.

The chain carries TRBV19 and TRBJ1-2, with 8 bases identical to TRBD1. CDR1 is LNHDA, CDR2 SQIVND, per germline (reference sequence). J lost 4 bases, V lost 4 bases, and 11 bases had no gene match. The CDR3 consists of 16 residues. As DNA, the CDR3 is TGTGCCAGTAGTACCCGAGACAGGGGTTTTGGCTATGGCTACACCTTC. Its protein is CASSTRDRGFGYGYTF.

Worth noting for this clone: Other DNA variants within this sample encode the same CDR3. The CDR3 sequence: CASSVGGSSYEQYF. CDR3 DNA sequence: TGTGCCAGCAGCGTCGGCGGGAGTTCCTACGAGCAGTACTTC. J is TRBJ2-7 and V is TRBV9, with TRBD2 matching over 7 bases. Germline V gives CDR1 SGDLS, CDR2 YYNGEE. Unmatched junction bases numbered 3, after V lost 2 bases and J lost 1 base. This CDR3 is 14 amino acids long.

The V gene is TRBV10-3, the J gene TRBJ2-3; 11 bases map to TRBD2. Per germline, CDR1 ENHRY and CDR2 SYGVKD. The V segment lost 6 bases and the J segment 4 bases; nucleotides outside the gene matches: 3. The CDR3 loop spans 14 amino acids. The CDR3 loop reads CAISLAGGADTQYF. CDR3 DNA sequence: TGTGCCATCAGCCTAGCGGGAGGCGCAGATACGCAGTATTTT.

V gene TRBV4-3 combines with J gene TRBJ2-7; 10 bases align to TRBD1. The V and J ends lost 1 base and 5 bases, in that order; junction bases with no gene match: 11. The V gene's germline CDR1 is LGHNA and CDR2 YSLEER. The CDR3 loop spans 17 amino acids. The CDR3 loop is CASSQGVYGQGVHEQYF. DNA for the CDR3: TGCGCCAGCAGCCAAGGGGTTTACGGACAGGGGGTCCACGAGCAGTACTTC.

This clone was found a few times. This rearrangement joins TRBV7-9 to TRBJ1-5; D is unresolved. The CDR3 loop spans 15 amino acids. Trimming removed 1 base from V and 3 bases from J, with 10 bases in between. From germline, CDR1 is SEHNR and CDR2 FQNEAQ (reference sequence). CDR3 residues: CASSLGGESNQPQHF. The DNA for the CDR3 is TGTGCCAGCAGCTTAGGTGGGGAGTCCAATCAGCCCCAGCATTTT.

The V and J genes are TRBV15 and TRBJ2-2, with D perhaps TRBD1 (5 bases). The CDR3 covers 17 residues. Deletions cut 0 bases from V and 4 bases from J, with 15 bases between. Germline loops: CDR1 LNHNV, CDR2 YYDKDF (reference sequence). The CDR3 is CATSRDPPGSGTGELFF. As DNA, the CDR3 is TGTGCCACCAGCAGAGATCCCCCAGGGTCGGGCACCGGGGAGCTGTTTTTT.

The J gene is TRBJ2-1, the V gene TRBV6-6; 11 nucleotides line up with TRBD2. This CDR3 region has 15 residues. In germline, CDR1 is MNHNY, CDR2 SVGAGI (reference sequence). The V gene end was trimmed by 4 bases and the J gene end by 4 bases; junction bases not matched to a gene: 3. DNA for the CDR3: TGTGCCAGCAGTTCGACTAGCGGGAAGTACAATGAGCAGTTCTTC. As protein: CASSSTSGKYNEQFF.

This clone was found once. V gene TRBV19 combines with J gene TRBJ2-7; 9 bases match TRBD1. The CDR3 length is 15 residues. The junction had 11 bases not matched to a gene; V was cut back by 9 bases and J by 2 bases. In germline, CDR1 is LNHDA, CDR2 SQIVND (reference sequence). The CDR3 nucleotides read TGTGCCAGCAGAGCCGCCGGGACAGGGACCTACGAGCAGTACTTC. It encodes CASRAAGTGTYEQYF.

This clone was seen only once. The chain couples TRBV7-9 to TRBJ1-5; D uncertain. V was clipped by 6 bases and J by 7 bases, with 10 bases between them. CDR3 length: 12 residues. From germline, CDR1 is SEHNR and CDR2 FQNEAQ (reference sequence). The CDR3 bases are TGTGCCAGCAGTACTCACGGGCAGCCCCAGCATTTT. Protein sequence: CASSTHGQPQHF. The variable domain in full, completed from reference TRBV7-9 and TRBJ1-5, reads DTGVSQNPRHKITKRGQNVTFRCDPISEHNRLYWYRQTLGQGPEFLTYFQNEAQLEKSRLLSDRFSAERPKGSFSTLEIQRTEQGDSAMYLCASSTHGQPQHFGDGTRLSIL.

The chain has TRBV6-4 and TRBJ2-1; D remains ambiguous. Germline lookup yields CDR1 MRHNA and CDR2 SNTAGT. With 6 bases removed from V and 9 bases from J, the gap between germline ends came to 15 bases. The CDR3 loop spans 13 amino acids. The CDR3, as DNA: TGTGCCAGCAGCTCTAGGCCTGTCGGTGAGCAGTTCTTC. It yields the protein CASSSRPVGEQFF.

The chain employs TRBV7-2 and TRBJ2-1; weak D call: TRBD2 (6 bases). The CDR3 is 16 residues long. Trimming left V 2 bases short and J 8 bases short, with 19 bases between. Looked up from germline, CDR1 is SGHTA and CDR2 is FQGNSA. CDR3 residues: CASSLLSSAEGYEQFF. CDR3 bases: TGTGCCAGCAGCTTACTATCTAGCGCGGAGGGCTATGAGCAGTTCTTC.

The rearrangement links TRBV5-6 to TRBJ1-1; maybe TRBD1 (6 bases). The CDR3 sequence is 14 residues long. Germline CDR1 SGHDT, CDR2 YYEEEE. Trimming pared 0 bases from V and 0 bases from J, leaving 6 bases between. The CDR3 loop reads CASSLEGVNTEAFF. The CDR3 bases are TGTGCCAGCAGCTTGGAGGGGGTGAACACTGAAGCTTTCTTT.

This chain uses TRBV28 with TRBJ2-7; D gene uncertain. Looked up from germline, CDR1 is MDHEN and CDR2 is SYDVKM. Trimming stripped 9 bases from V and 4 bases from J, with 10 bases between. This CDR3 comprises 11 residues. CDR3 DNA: TGTGCCAGTACAGCCTCGTACGAGCAGTACTTC. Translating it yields CASTASYEQYF.

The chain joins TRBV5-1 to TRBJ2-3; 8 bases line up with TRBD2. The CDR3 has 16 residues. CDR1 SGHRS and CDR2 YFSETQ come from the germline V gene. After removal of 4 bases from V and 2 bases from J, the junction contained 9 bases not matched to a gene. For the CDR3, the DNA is TGCGCCAGCAGCCCGGGAGGGACACTCTCCACAGATACGCAGTATTTT. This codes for CASSPGGTLSTDTQYF.

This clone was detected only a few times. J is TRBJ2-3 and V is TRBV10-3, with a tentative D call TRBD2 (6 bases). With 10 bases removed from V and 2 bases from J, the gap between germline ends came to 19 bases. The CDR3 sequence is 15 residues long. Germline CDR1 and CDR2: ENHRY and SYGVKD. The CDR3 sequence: CATKFDRGTTDTQYF. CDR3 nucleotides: TGTGCCACGAAATTCGACCGGGGGACCACAGATACGCAGTATTTT.

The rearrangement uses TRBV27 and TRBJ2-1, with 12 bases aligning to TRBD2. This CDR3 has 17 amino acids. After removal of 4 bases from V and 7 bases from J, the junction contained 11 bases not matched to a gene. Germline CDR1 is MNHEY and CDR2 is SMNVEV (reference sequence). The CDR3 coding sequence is TGTGCCAGCAGTTCTTCCAAGGGACTAGCGGGCCTAAATGAGCAGTTCTTC. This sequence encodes CASSSSKGLAGLNEQFF.

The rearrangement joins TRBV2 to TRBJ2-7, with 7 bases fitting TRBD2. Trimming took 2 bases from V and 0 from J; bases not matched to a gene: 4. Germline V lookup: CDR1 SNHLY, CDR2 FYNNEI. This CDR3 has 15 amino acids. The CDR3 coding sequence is TGTGCCAGCAGTGAACGGGGGGACGCCTCCTACGAGCAGTACTTC. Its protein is CASSERGDASYEQYF.

The CDR3 loop reads CASSMNRPHEQYF. CDR3 in DNA: TGTGCCAGCAGTATGAACAGGCCCCACGAGCAGTACTTC. V is TRBV6-5 and J is TRBJ2-7; TRBD1 is a possible D gene (5 bases). Trimming pared 5 bases from V and 5 bases from J, leaving 13 bases between. Germline V gene data show CDR1 as MNHEY and CDR2 as SVGAGI. The CDR3 sequence is 13 residues long.

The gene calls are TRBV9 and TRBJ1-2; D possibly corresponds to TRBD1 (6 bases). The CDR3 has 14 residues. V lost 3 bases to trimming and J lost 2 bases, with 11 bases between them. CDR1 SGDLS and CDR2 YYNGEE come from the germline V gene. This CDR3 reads CASSGRDKNYGYTF. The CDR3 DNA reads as TGTGCCAGCAGCGGCCGGGACAAGAACTATGGCTACACCTTC.

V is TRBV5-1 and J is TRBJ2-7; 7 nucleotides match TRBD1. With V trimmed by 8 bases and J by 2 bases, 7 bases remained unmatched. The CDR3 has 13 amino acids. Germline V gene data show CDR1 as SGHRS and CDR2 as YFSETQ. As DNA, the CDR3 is TGCGCCAGTCGGACAGGCCCCACCTACGAGCAGTACTTC. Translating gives CASRTGPTYEQYF.